This T cell receptor (beta chain) was captured by sequencing in a study of T cell responses to AZD1222 COVID-19 vaccine (dated by TCRdb to the early 2020s). In the study overall: Because spike-specific TCR depth and breadth did not differ between the two schedules, AZD1222 recipients who got a second dose at roughly 4 weeks were pooled with those who got a second dose at roughly 12 weeks. A total of about 230 trial participants underwent TCR sequencing, of whom some 210 received two doses of AZD1222 and about 26 received two doses of the MenACWY control vaccine. Enrollment into the trials was organized by age into subgroups of 18-55, 56-69 and 70-plus years, and those subgroups contained roughly 140, 27 and 60 TCR-sequenced participants, respectively.

Broad study findings and their caveats: Most participants were white British and females outnumbered males, and the authors suggested that clonal diversity may have been underestimated. Reportedly, close to half of the unique spike-specific TCRs recognized epitopes lying outside the regions that are mutated in the B.1.351 and B.1.1.7 variants. CD4 TCRs associated with the vaccine covered the entire spike protein, and the dominant responses were in regions 160-218 and 743-854. In the small 56-69-year group, the increase in depth fell short of significance, most likely because of low power. After two AZD1222 doses, both the breadth and the depth of spike-specific TCRs were significantly higher than at day 0 and than in MenACWY recipients. Because no day 14 peak-response samples were available, the repertoires could be characterized only after the peak T cell response. Conclusions about previously exposed vaccinees were limited because only a handful of AZD1222 recipients were SARS-CoV-2 seropositive at baseline.

Sample time point, as interpreted from the label and publication: baseline before first vaccination. Samples from vaccinated people were obtained from the UK trials COV001 and COV002, which included a single-blind randomized controlled phase 2/3 trial of AZD1222 (ChAdOx1 nCoV-19) in healthy adults. Trial participant PBMC samples were collected at day 0 and day 28 after the second dose for TCRbeta chain sequencing. This clone was seen a few times. It lacks a known antigen. Nothing much larger sits one base from this clone, and base qualities are not available. The CDR3 regions of human TCRbeta chains were subjected to immunosequencing. Per the authors' processing: TCRs in the repertoires were matched against a reference library of SARS-CoV-2-specific TCRs that had been generated with the MIRA antigen-specificity platform. Breadth meant the fraction of unique TCRs that were SARS-CoV-2-associated, whereas depth meant the fraction of total T cells that were SARS-CoV-2-associated. Using the MIRA data, every spike-specific TCR was mapped to the spike region that the TCR reacted to and assigned to either a CD4 or a CD8 class. Log10-transformed breadth and depth values were compared by one-way ANOVA with Sidak's multiple comparisons tests. TCRdb obtained this table from immuneACCESS and retained in-frame rearrangements with V and J assigned. These tables miss some clones; where compared with another copy, unresolved V genes account for less than half of the shortfall, and the remainder is unexplained. V and J calls plus clone size are reproduced from that table; the DNA served to infer D and trimming. Counted in this sample were 100,000 to 150,000 clones; 92% of them appeared once. The biggest ten clones account for 1.1% of the sample.

The germline V and J ends show losses of 7 bases and 0 bases respectively, and no gene match explains 7 bases of the junction. Spanning cysteine to phenylalanine, the CDR3 consists of 15 amino acids. Just CDR3 DNA is preserved here, 45 bases in frame from base 1. The CDR1 and CDR2 encoded by the germline V gene are SNHLY and FYNNEI. This receptor was identified in an adult in good health. The chain joins TRBV2 to TRBJ1-1; the central 8 bases match TRBD1. The sample here was peripheral blood, taken on day 0 of AZD1222 vaccination. DNA sequence: TGTGCCAGCAAGGCGCAGGGGGCCGTGAACACTGAAGCTTTCTTT. Its coded protein is CASKAQGAVNTEAFF.